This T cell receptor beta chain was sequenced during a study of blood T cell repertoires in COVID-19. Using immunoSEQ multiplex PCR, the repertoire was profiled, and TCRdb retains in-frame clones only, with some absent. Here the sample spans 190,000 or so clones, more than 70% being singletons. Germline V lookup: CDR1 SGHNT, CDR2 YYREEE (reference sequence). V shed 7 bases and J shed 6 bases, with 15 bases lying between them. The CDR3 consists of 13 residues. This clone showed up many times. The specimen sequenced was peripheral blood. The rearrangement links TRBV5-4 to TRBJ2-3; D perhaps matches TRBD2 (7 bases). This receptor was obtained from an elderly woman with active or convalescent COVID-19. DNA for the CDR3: TGTGCCAGCGCAACGGGGGGCTCTGATACGCAGTATTTT. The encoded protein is CASATGGSDTQYF.